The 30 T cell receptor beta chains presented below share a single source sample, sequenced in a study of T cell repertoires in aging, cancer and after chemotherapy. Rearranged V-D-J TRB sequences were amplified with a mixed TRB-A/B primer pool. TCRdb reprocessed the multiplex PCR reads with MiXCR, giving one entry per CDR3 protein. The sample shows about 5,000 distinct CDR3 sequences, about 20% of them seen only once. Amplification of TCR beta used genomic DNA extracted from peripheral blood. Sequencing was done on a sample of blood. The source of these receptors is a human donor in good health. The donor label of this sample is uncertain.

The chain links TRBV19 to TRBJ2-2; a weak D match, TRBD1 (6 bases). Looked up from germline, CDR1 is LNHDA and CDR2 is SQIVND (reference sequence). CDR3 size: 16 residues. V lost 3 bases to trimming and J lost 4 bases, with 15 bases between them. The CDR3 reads CASSIQAGAGTGELFF. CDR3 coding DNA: TGTGCCAGTAGTATTCAGGCAGGGGCCGGCACCGGGGAGCTGTTTTTT.

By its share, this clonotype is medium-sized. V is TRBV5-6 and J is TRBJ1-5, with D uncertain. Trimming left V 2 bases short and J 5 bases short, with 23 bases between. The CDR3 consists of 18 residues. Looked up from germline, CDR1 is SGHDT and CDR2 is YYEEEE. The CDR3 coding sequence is TGTGCCAGCAGCTTTCGGGCATCATTTGGGTTGAGGGATCAGCCCCAGCATTTT. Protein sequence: CASSFRASFGLRDQPQHF.

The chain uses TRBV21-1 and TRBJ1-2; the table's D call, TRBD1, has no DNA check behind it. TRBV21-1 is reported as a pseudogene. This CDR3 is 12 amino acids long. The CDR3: CASSKAEGGYTF. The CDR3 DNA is TGTGCCAGCAGCAAAGCGGAGGGGGGCTACACCTTC.

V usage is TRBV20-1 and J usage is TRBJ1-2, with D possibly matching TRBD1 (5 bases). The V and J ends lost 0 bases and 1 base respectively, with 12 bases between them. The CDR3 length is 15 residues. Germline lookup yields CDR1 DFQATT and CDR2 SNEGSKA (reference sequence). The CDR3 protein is CSAREGLGGNYGYTF. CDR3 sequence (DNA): TGCAGTGCTAGAGAGGGTCTGGGGGGTAACTATGGCTACACCTTC.

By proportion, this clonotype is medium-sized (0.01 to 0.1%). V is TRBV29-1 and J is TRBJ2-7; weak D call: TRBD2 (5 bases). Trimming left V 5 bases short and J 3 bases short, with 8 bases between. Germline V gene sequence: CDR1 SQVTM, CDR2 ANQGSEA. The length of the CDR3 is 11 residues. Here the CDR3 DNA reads TGCAGCGTTTTAGAGGGCTACGAGCAGTACTTC. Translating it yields CSVLEGYEQYF.

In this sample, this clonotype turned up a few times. The CDR3 loop is CASSFRFEQYF. The CDR3 DNA is TGTGCCAGTAGTTTCCGCTTTGAGCAGTACTTC. This rearrangement joins TRBV19 to TRBJ2-7; D gene ambiguous. Germline lookup yields CDR1 LNHDA and CDR2 SQIVND (reference sequence). There are 11 residues in the CDR3. V lost 5 bases and J 7 bases, leaving 9 bases between the germline ends.

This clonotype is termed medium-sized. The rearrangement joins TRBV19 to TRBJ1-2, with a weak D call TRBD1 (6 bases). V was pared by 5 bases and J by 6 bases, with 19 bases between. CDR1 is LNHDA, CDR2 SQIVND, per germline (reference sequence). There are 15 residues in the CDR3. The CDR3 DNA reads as TGTGCCAGTAGTGCCCCTTCACGGGGGGCCGATGGCTACACCTTC. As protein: CASSAPSRGADGYTF.

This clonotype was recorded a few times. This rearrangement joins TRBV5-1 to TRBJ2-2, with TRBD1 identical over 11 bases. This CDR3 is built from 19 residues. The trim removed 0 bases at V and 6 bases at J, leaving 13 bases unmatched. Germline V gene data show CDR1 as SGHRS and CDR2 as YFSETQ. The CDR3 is CASSLGRTTGTGGAGELFF. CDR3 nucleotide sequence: TGCGCCAGCAGCTTGGGACGAACAACCGGGACAGGGGGGGCCGGGGAGCTGTTTTTT. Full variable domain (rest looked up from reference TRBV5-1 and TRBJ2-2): KAGVTQTPRYLIKTRGQQVTLSCSPISGHRSVSWYQQTPGQGLQFLFEYFSETQRNKGNFPGRFSGRQFSNSRSEMNVSTLELGDSALYLCASSLGRTTGTGGAGELFFGEGSRLTVL.

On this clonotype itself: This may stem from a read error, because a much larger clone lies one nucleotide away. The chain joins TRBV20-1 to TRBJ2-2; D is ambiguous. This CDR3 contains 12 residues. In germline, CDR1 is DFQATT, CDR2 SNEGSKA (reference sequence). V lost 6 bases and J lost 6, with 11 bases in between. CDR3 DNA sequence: TGCAGTGCCTATTATTCGTCCGGGGAGCTGTTTTTT. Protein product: CSAYYSSGELFF.

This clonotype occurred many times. The CDR3 sequence is CASSLAHSNQPQHF. The CDR3 DNA follows: TGTGCCAGCAGTTTAGCACACAGCAATCAGCCCCAGCATTTT. The chain recombines TRBV12-3 or TRBV12-4 with TRBJ1-5, with D unclear. V lost 0 bases, J lost 1 base, and 4 bases lay in between. The length of the CDR3 is 14 residues.

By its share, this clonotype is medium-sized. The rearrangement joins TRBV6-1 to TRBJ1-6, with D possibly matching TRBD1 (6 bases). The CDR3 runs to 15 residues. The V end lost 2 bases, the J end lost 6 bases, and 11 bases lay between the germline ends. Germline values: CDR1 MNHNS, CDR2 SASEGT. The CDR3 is CASSERTDPNSPLHF. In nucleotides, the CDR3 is TGTGCCAGCAGTGAACGGACAGACCCTAATTCACCCCTCCACTTT.

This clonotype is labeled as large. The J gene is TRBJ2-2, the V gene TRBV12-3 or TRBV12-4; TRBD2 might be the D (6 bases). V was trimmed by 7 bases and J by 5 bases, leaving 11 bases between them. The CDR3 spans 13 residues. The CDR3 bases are TGTGCCAGCACCTTAGGGACTACCGGGGAGCTGTTTTTT. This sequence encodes CASTLGTTGELFF.

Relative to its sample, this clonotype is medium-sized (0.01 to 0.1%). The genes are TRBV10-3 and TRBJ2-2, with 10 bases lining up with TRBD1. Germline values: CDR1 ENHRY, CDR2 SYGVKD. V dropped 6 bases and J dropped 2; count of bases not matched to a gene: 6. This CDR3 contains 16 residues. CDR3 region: CAIRPGTGVNTGELFF. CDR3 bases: TGTGCCATCAGGCCCGGGACAGGGGTTAACACCGGGGAGCTGTTTTTT.

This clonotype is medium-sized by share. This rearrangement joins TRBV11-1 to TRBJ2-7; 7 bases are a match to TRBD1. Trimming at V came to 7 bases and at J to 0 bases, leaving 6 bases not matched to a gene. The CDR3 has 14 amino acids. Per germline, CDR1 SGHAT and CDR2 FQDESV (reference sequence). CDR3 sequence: CASIWDSDSYEQYF. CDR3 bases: TGTGCCAGCATTTGGGACAGCGACTCCTACGAGCAGTACTTC.

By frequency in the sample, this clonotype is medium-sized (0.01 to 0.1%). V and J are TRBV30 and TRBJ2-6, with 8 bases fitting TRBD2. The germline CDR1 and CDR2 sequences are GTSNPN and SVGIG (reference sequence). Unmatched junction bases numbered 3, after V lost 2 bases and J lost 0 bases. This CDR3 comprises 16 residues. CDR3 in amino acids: CAWSSGGTSGANVLTF. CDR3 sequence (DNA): TGTGCCTGGAGTTCGGGGGGGACCTCTGGGGCCAACGTCCTGACTTTC.

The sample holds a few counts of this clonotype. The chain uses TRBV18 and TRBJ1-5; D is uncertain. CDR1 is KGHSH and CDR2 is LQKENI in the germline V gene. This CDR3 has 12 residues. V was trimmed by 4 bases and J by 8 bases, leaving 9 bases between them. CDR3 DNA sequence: TGTGCCAGCTCACGGACTATCAAGCCCCAGCATTTT. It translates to CASSRTIKPQHF.

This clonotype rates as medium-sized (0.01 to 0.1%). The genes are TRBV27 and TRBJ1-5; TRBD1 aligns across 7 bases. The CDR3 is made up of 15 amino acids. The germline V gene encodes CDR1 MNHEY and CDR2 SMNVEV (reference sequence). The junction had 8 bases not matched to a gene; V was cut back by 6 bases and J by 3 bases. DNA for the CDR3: TGTGCCAGCAGACCCCGGGACAGATACAATCAGCCCCAGCATTTT. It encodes CASRPRDRYNQPQHF.

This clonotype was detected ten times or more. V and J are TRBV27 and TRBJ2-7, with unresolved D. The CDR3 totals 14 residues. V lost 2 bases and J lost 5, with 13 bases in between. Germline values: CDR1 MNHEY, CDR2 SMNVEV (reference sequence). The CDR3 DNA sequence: TGTGCCAGCAGTTTAGTTTATGGTCGTGACGAGCAGTACTTC. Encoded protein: CASSLVYGRDEQYF.

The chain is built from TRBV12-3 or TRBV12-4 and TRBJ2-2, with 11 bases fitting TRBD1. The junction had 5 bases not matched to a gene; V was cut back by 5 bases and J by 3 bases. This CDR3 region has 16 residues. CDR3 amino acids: CASSPGQGAYTGELFF. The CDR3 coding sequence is TGTGCCAGCAGTCCAGGACAGGGGGCTTACACCGGGGAGCTGTTTTTT.

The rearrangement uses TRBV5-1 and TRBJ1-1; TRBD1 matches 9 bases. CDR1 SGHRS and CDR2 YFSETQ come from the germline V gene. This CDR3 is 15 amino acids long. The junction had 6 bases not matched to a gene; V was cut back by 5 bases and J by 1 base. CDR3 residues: CASRSTDRGNTEAFF. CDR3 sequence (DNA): TGCGCCAGCAGAAGTACGGACAGGGGGAACACTGAAGCTTTCTTT.

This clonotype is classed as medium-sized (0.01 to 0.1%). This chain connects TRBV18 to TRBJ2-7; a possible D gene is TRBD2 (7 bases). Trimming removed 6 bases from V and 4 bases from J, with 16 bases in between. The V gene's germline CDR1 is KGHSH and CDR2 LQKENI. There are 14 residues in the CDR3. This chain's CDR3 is CASSRGAQTYEQYF. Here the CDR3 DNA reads TGTGCCAGCTCTCGGGGGGCACAAACTTACGAGCAGTACTTC.

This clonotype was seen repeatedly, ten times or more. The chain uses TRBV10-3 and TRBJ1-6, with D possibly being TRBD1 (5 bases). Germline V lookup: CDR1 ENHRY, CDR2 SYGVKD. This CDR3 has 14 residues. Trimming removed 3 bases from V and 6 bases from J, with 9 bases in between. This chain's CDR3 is CAISDSGGNSPLHF. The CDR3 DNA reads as TGTGCCATCAGTGACTCCGGGGGTAATTCACCCCTCCACTTT.

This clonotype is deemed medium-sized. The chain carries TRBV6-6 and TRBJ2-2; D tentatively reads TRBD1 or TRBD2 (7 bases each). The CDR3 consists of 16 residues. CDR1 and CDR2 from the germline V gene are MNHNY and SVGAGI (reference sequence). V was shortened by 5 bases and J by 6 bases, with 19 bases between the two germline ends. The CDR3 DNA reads TGTGCCAGCAGTGCTAACAGGGGAGGGATCCCCGGGGAGCTGTTTTTT. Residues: CASSANRGGIPGELFF.

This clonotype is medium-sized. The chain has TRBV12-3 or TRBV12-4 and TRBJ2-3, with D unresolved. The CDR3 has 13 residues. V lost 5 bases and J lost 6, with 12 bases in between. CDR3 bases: TGTGCCAGCAGTGAGGTGGGTGGTGATACGCAGTATTTT. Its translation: CASSEVGGDTQYF.

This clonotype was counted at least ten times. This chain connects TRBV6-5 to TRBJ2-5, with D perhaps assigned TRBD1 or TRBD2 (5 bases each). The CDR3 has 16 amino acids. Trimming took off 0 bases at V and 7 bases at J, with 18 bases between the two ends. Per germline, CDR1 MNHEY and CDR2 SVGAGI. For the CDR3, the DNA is TGTGCCAGCAGTTACTCGGGGACCGGAGTTTTTGTGACCCAGTACTTC. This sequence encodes CASSYSGTGVFVTQYF.

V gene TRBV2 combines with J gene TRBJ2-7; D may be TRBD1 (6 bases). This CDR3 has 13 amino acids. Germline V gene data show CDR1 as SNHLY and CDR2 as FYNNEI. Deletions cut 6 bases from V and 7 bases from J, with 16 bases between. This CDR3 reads CASRYTHGQEQYF. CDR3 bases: TGTGCCAGCAGATATACCCATGGACAGGAGCAGTACTTC.

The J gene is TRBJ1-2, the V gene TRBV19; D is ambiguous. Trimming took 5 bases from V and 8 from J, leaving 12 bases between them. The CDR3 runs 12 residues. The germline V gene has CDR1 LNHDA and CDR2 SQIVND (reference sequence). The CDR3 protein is CASSLPATGYTF. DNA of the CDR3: TGTGCCAGTAGTCTCCCGGCGACAGGCTACACCTTC.

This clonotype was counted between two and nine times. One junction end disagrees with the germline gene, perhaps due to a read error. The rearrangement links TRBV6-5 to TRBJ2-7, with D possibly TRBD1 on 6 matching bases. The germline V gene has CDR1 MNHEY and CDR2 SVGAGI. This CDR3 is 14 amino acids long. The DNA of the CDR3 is TGCGCCAGCAGTGAGGCAGACAGGTACTACGAGCAGTACTTC. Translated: CASSEADRYYEQYF.

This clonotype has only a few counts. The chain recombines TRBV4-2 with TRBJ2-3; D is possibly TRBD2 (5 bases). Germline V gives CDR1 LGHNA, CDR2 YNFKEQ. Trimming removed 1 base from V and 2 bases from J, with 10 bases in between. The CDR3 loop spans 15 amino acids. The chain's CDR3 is CASSQGLADTDTQYF. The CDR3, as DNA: TGTGCCAGCAGCCAAGGGCTAGCAGACACAGATACGCAGTATTTT.

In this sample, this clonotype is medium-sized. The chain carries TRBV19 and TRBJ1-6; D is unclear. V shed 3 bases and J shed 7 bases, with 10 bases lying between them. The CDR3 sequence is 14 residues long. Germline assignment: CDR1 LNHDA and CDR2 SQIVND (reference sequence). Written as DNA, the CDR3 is TGTGCCAGTAGTATTCAACCTCTCAATTCACCCCTCCACTTT. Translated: CASSIQPLNSPLHF.